This entry concerns a single TCR beta chain. As yet, its antigen is unknown. The data are from a study of cytomegalovirus exposure and HLA in healthy donors. Both 60 Vbeta primers and 13 Jbeta primers went into the PCR. Measured with immunoSEQ multiplex PCR; TCRdb has only the in-frame clones, and not every one. Among 100,000 or so clones, less than 90% were seen once, and the ten largest hold 2% to 3%. Overall study results and limits: Rare TCR sequences dominated, though some public TCRs recurred in many donors. Differences between HLA loci emerged in a later analysis of TCR association rates, with DRB1 most and HLA-C fewest.

The TCR was taken from a man between 35 and 55 years old in good health and CMV-seronegative. The material sequenced was PBMCs.

DNA for the CDR3: TGTGCCAGCTCCCACGGTAGGCGGGGTAATAATTCACCCCTCCACTTT. Its translation is CASSHGRRGNNSPLHF. The rearrangement joins TRBV28 to TRBJ1-6, with unresolved D. This CDR3 is built from 16 residues. Between the trimmed V and J ends, which lost 8 bases and 5 bases, there was a span of 19 bases. The germline gives CDR1 MDHEN, CDR2 SYDVKM.